These 19 T cell receptor beta chains came from one sample sequenced in a study of shared clonotypes between healthy human individuals. It was CD45RO-negative cells, positively selected for CCR7, that made up naive CD8 cells, with terminally differentiated effector memory CD45RA+ cells excluded. Using immunoSEQ multiplex PCR, the repertoire was profiled, and TCRdb retains in-frame clones only, with some absent. The sample carries roughly 2 million clones, 85% to 95% recorded once. The material sequenced was naive CD8+ T cells sorted from blood. Receptor source: a young man in good health.

This clone turned up a few times. The rearrangement links TRBV2 to TRBJ1-1, with D tentatively TRBD1 (5 bases). Germline-derived CDR1 and CDR2 are SNHLY and FYNNEI. The CDR3 is 13 amino acids. Between the trimmed V and J ends, which lost 8 bases and 1 base, there was a span of 11 bases. CDR3 coding DNA: TGTGCCAGCGGCCTGACAGAGAACACTGAAGCTTTCTTT. Its protein is CASGLTENTEAFF.

A remark on this clone: The same CDR3 arises from other DNA sequences in this sample as well. The chain carries TRBV5-6 and TRBJ1-1, with TRBD1 identical over 10 bases. The CDR3 contains 14 residues. V shed 3 bases, J shed 2 bases, and the junction held 1 base outside the gene matches. Germline V gene sequence: CDR1 SGHDT, CDR2 YYEEEE. CDR3 nucleotide sequence: TGTGCCAGCAGCTGGGACAGGGGAAACACTGAAGCTTTCTTT. Translation gives CASSWDRGNTEAFF. Looking up the rest from reference TRBV5-6 and TRBJ1-1 gives the full variable domain: DAGVTQSPTHLIKTRGQQVTLRCSPKSGHDTVSWYQQALGQGPQFIFQYYEEEERQRGNFPDRFSGHQFPNYSSELNVNALLLGDSALYLCASSWDRGNTEAFFGQGTRLTVV.

The chain combines TRBV7-9 with TRBJ2-7; D uncertain. This CDR3 contains 16 residues. Germline CDR1 and CDR2: SEHNR and FQNEAQ (reference sequence). V was pared by 4 bases and J by 0 bases, with 16 bases between. CDR3 nucleotide sequence: TGTGCCAGCAGCTCATCTACTGGGCCCAGCTCCTACGAGCAGTACTTC. Protein: CASSSSTGPSSYEQYF.

The rearrangement links TRBV25-1 to TRBJ1-4, with D maybe TRBD1 (6 bases). Germline V CDR1 and CDR2: MGHDK, SYGVNS. Trimming left V 0 bases short and J 10 bases short, with 18 bases between. The CDR3 length is 16 residues. The CDR3: CASSEYSEGEKGKLFF. Written as DNA, the CDR3 is TGTGCCAGCAGTGAATACTCGGAGGGGGAGAAGGGAAAACTGTTTTTT.

The V call is TRBV6-5, the J call TRBJ1-1; D gene unclear. Between the trimmed V and J ends, which lost 2 bases and 4 bases, there was a span of 14 bases. Per the germline V gene, CDR1 is MNHEY and CDR2 is SVGAGI. The CDR3 extends over 15 amino acids. CDR3 sequence: CASSYGVSASTEAFF. CDR3 sequence (DNA): TGTGCCAGCAGTTACGGGGTGTCCGCTAGCACTGAAGCTTTCTTT.

This clone came up once. The chain has TRBV6-5 and TRBJ2-7, with 9 bases aligning to TRBD1. With V trimmed by 4 bases and J by 1 base, 5 bases remained unmatched. CDR3 length: 15 residues. CDR1 and CDR2 from the germline V gene are MNHEY and SVGAGI. CDR3 sequence reads: CASSSTGGSSYEQYF. Here the CDR3 DNA reads TGTGCCAGCAGTTCCACAGGGGGCTCTTCCTACGAGCAGTACTTC.

The chain links TRBV2 to TRBJ2-7, with 8 nucleotides matching TRBD2. This CDR3 contains 14 residues. CDR1 is SNHLY, CDR2 FYNNEI, per germline. Trimming removed 7 bases from V and 2 bases from J; junction bases left unmatched: 7. CDR3: CASIPSGLPYEQYF. CDR3 nucleotide sequence: TGTGCCAGCATCCCTAGCGGGCTTCCCTACGAGCAGTACTTC.

A note on this clone: Other nucleotide sequences in the sample specify the same CDR3. This chain connects TRBV6-1 to TRBJ2-7; a weak D match, TRBD1 (6 bases). The CDR3 contains 15 residues. The V and J ends lost 2 bases and 0 bases respectively, with 11 bases between them. Germline CDR1 and CDR2: MNHNS and SASEGT. The CDR3 reads CASSEYGTPSYEQYF. As DNA, the CDR3 is TGTGCCAGCAGTGAATACGGGACACCCTCCTACGAGCAGTACTTC.

The rearrangement uses TRBV28 and TRBJ2-3; 10 bases line up with TRBD2. V was clipped by 6 bases and J by 5 bases; unmatched bases: 8. The CDR3 is made up of 15 amino acids. Germline CDR1 reads MDHEN; CDR2 reads SYDVKM. The DNA for the CDR3 is TGTGCCAGCAGACGGACTAGCGGAGGGGTAGATACGCAGTATTTT. Residues: CASRRTSGGVDTQYF.

Written as DNA, the CDR3 is TGTGCCAGTAGCCCCGGGGAAGGCTACGAGCAGTACTTC. The encoded protein is CASSPGEGYEQYF. The V call is TRBV19, the J call TRBJ2-7; possible D gene TRBD2, 5 bases. CDR1 is LNHDA and CDR2 is SQIVND in the germline V gene (reference sequence). This CDR3 is built from 13 residues. The ends were cut back, 6 bases at V and 3 bases at J, with 12 bases in the middle.

The V and J genes are TRBV4-1 and TRBJ1-1; TRBD1 matches at 9 bases. V shed 2 bases and J 6 bases; nucleotides not matched to a gene: 7. Germline lookup yields CDR1 MGHRA and CDR2 YSYEKL. The CDR3 runs to 15 residues. The CDR3 bases are TGCGCCAGCAGCCAAAAGAGGGACAGGGAGGCTGAAGCTTTCTTT. Translation gives CASSQKRDREAEAFF.

V and J are TRBV7-3 and TRBJ2-3; TRBD1 aligns across 8 bases. The germline V gene encodes CDR1 SGHTA and CDR2 FQGTGA. The CDR3 covers 16 residues. J was trimmed by 5 bases and V by 5 bases; bases with no gene match: 12. This chain's CDR3 is CASSLLGQGALDTQYF. Written as DNA, the CDR3 is TGTGCCAGCAGCCTCTTGGGGCAGGGGGCGTTAGATACGCAGTATTTT.

CDR3 DNA: TGTGCCAGCAGTCCCCCGCTCATCAATCAGCCCCAGCATTTT. Translating gives CASSPPLINQPQHF. The chain employs TRBV28 and TRBJ1-5; D is unresolved. Trimming took off 5 bases at V and 3 bases at J, with 11 bases between the two ends. Per germline, CDR1 MDHEN and CDR2 SYDVKM. The CDR3 loop spans 14 amino acids.

On this clone itself: The same CDR3 arises from other DNA sequences in this sample as well. The chain has TRBV6-5 and TRBJ1-5; D not resolved. Deletions cut 2 bases from V and 4 bases from J, with 9 bases between. Germline V gene data show CDR1 as MNHEY and CDR2 as SVGAGI. The CDR3 has 14 amino acids. This chain's CDR3 is CASSYGVGNQPQHF. CDR3 in DNA: TGTGCCAGCAGTTACGGGGTTGGAAATCAGCCCCAGCATTTT.

V usage is TRBV4-1 and J usage is TRBJ2-1, with unresolved D. This CDR3 region has 16 residues. CDR1 is MGHRA and CDR2 is YSYEKL in the germline V gene. Trimming removed 1 base from V and 0 bases from J, with 10 bases in between. In DNA, the CDR3 is TGCGCCAGCAGCCAAGTCGTAGCAGGCTCCTACAATGAGCAGTTCTTC. Amino acid sequence: CASSQVVAGSYNEQFF.

The rearrangement links TRBV9 to TRBJ2-3, with 9 bases that match TRBD1. CDR3 length: 16 amino acids. In germline, CDR1 is SGDLS, CDR2 YYNGEE. V gave up 5 bases and J gave up 4 bases; unmatched junction bases: 11. CDR3 sequence (DNA): TGTGCCAGCAGTCCCACTGGGACAGGGTACGCAGATACGCAGTATTTT. Residues: CASSPTGTGYADTQYF.

J is TRBJ2-1 and V is TRBV28; the match to TRBD2 covers 14 bases. V trimming: 5 bases; J trimming: 6 bases; junction bases outside the gene matches: 12. The CDR3 is 18 amino acids. Germline lookup yields CDR1 MDHEN and CDR2 SYDVKM. The CDR3 DNA reads TGTGCCAGCAGTGATCAGGCCGGGACTAGCGGGGGCCCCAATGAGCAGTTCTTC. Translating gives CASSDQAGTSGGPNEQFF.

As regards this clone: One junction end disagrees with the germline gene, perhaps due to a read error. V and J are TRBV13 and TRBJ1-1; D is undetermined. The CDR3 is 11 amino acids. Germline CDR1 PRHDT, CDR2 FYEKMQ (reference sequence). CDR3: CASSPNISGNF. The CDR3 nucleotides read TGTGCCAGCAGCCCTAATATATCAGGTAACTTT.

The V gene is TRBV5-1, the J gene TRBJ2-7; TRBD1 matches 7 bases. Looked up from germline, CDR1 is SGHRS and CDR2 is YFSETQ. The V gene end was trimmed by 1 base and the J gene end by 3 bases; junction bases not matched to a gene: 4. The CDR3 runs 14 residues. The CDR3 here is CASSLTGVYYEQYF. CDR3 nucleotide sequence: TGCGCCAGCAGCTTGACAGGGGTTTACTACGAGCAGTACTTC.